This entry features one TCR beta chain sequence. Its cognate antigen is unknown. The PCR had 60 Vbeta and 13 Jbeta primers. Only in-frame clones appear in the TCRdb table, and some are missing; sequencing was by immunoSEQ multiplex PCR. The table records under 150,000 clones, around three quarters of them present only once. The source of the sample is a study of cytomegalovirus exposure and HLA in healthy donors. Study at large: Around 180 million T cells yielded 110 million or so unique TCR beta sequences in earlier analysis.

Notes on the study in general: Follow-up analysis later connected one missense variant in DCLRE1C with trimming of TCR beta V- and J-genes.

The sequence came from a woman aged 40 to 50 in good health and CMV-seropositive. Sequenced: PBMCs.

The DNA of the CDR3 is TGTGCCAGCAGTTACCTAGCGGGAGCGAATGAGCAGTTCTTC. Protein sequence: CASSYLAGANEQFF. The chain uses TRBV27 and TRBJ2-1; 10 nucleotides align to TRBD2. Germline CDR1 reads MNHEY; CDR2 reads SMNVEV (reference sequence). The length of the CDR3 is 14 residues. Trimming removed 4 bases from V and 7 bases from J; junction bases left unmatched: 4.